This TCR beta chain is from a study of monozygotic twins with inflammatory bowel disease (dated by TCRdb to the late 2010s). A note on the overall study: The full study comprised 28 monozygotic twin pairs: nine German pairs (four IBD-concordant, five IBD-discordant) and 19 IBD-discordant Danish pairs. The search for disease-associated traits relied mainly on comparing, within discordant pairs, IBD patients with their genetically identical healthy co-twins. Each individual had, on average, about 151 000 unique TCRalpha sequences and 181 000 unique TCRbeta sequences available for analysis.

The library was prepared using 5' RACE. For each TCR library, 3,500 to 4,500 ng of total RNA was used. For each sample, cDNA synthesis was carried out in eight separate reactions using SMARTScribe reverse transcriptase. During cDNA synthesis, template switching introduced unique molecular identifiers that contained a 6-nucleotide sample barcode. Amplification of TCRalpha and TCRbeta cDNA involved two nested PCRs of 16 and 9 cycles, and each PCR was followed by bead purification. Before amplification, the cDNA was both treated with uracil DNA-glycosylase and purified with the QIAquick PCR purification kit. The second PCR added Illumina TruSeq-compatible adapters along with sample-specific barcodes. Library quality and concentration were assessed using TapeStation and Qubit, and roughly 5.5 ng of each library was pooled. Sequencing of the pooled libraries was done on an Illumina HiSeq2500 single-index Rapid Run using custom sequencing primers and 2 x 100 bp reads. In the authors' own workflow: MiGEC version 1.2.6 was used for UMI-based consensus assembly, which corrected PCR and sequencing errors. MiXCR version 2.1.1 was used to carry out V(D)J alignment, clonotype assembly and CDR3 extraction. To normalise gene usage, clonotype sharing and MAIT/NKT TCR abundance, the top 1000, 10 000 and 20 000 clonotypes in each sample were analysed. After downsampling to 27 000 UMIs, diversity was calculated as the inverse Simpson index using the vegan R package. Paired Mann-Whitney U tests on discordant twin pairs were used, with Benjamini-Hochberg multiple-testing correction. TCRdb reprocessed the raw reads; every CDR3 protein sequence is a single record, and DNA is not supplied. These V and J calls rely on TCRdb rather than the paper's analysis. This sample's table has entries for 310,000 or so distinct CDR3 sequences. Roughly 2% of the sample belongs to the ten largest clones.

Results the study describes overall, beyond this receptor: No single strong signal or clonotype linked to IBD turned up in the results, so the idea that one exists was not supported. Fewer clonotypes were shared with other individuals by IBD patients than by healthy twins, most markedly in patients showing signs of disease activity. No difference in repertoire similarity was observed between concordant and discordant twins, possibly owing to limited statistical power. Distinction between different T cell subtypes could not be achieved in the analysis. Measured by the inverse Simpson index, TCRbeta repertoire diversity was lower in IBD patients than in their healthy co-twins. Background noise and inter-individual variability may have been introduced into the repertoires by the differing immunosuppressive treatments among patients.

To note about this clonotype: No antigen is known for it.

From each donor, an approximately 2.3 ml peripheral blood sample was collected into PAXgene tubes and kept at -80 degrees C. Without T cell sorting, total RNA was isolated from whole blood using the PAXgene blood miRNA kit on an automated QIAcube. Peripheral blood from monozygotic twin pairs, either concordant or discordant for inflammatory bowel disease, underwent deep TCRalpha and TCRbeta repertoire profiling that used unique molecular barcoding. Smoking habits were recorded for all twin pairs, and each individual was classified as a current, former or never smoker. This receptor was taken from a human donor with ulcerative colitis or Crohn's disease, or a healthy co-twin of an affected twin (not recorded which). Sample: blood.

The CDR3 has the sequence CSAREGATTDTQYF. Recombination linked TRBV20-1 to TRBJ2-3; TCRdb designates TRBD1, a call that cannot be tested without DNA. The CDR3 runs 14 residues from the cysteine to the phenylalanine. Only the protein sequence is given. CDR1 DFQATT and CDR2 SNEGSKA were looked up in the germline V gene (reference sequence).